This is a list of T cell receptor beta chains from one sample in a study of human T cells and chemical hapten exposure. Each CDR3 protein is one row after TCRdb ran MiXCR on the RACE reads. The profile shows over 45,000 distinct CDR3 sequences, about 9.6% of them singletons. Sequenced material: whole blood, taken in connection with sensitization to the hapten diphenylcyclopropenone (DPC). These receptor sequences come from a woman in her forties with alopecia areata. Some clones in this sample may be carry-over from other donors' samples. Both conserved end residues are part of each CDR3. The order of the fields is V gene, clone size, J gene, D gene, CDR3 protein, CDR3 DNA. The D gene is left open where the match is weak. Clone size is stated in some rows and not others, as once, few, many or a class when expanded.

v_gene: TRBV18
abundance: few
j_gene: TRBJ2-1
d_gene: NA
CDR3aa: CASSGGTDNEQFF
CDR3nt: TGTGCCAGCTCAGGGGGAACGGACAATGAGCAGTTCTTC

v_gene: TRBV27
abundance: many
j_gene: TRBJ2-1
d_gene: NA
CDR3aa: CASSPGASSIEQFF
CDR3nt: TGTGCCAGCTCACCTGGGGCTAGCTCTATTGAGCAGTTCTTC

v_gene: TRBV12-3/TRBV12-4
abundance: NA
j_gene: TRBJ1-1
d_gene: NA
CDR3aa: CASSLAAGTANTEAFF
CDR3nt: TGTGCCAGCAGTTTAGCTGCCGGGACGGCGAACACTGAAGCTTTCTTT

v_gene: TRBV6-1
abundance: many
j_gene: TRBJ2-1
d_gene: TRBD2
CDR3aa: CASRASGGAVYEQFF
CDR3nt: TGTGCCAGCAGAGCGAGCGGGGGGGCCGTATATGAGCAGTTCTTC

v_gene: TRBV6-6
abundance: many
j_gene: TRBJ2-5
d_gene: NA
CDR3aa: CASSRQAAKETQYF
CDR3nt: TGTGCCAGCAGCCGACAGGCGGCGAAGGAGACCCAGTACTTC

v_gene: TRBV6-2/TRBV6-3
abundance: many
j_gene: TRBJ2-2
d_gene: TRBD2
CDR3aa: CASSRLAGGPTGELFF
CDR3nt: TGTGCCAGCAGTCGACTAGCGGGGGGACCGACCGGGGAGCTGTTTTTT

v_gene: TRBV9
abundance: few
j_gene: TRBJ2-7
d_gene: NA
CDR3aa: CASSSSSGTSYEQYF
CDR3nt: TGTGCCAGCAGCTCGTCGTCCGGGACAAGTTACGAGCAGTACTTC

v_gene: TRBV20-1
abundance: many
j_gene: TRBJ1-4
d_gene: NA
CDR3aa: CSASNKPNRGPLFF
CDR3nt: TGCAGTGCTAGTAATAAACCCAACCGGGGCCCGCTGTTTTTT

v_gene: TRBV4-2
abundance: many
j_gene: TRBJ2-1
d_gene: NA
CDR3aa: CASSQEAGDYNEQFF
CDR3nt: TGTGCCAGCAGCCAAGAAGCGGGTGACTACAATGAGCAGTTCTTC

v_gene: TRBV4-2
abundance: NA
j_gene: TRBJ1-2
d_gene: NA
CDR3aa: CASSQEPGGYGYTF
CDR3nt: TGTGCCAGCAGCCAAGAACCTGGAGGCTATGGCTACACCTTC

v_gene: TRBV30
abundance: many
j_gene: TRBJ2-3
d_gene: TRBD2
CDR3aa: CACSLAGTTDTQYF
CDR3nt: TGTGCCTGTTCACTAGCGGGGACGACAGATACGCAGTATTTT

v_gene: TRBV9
abundance: many
j_gene: TRBJ2-1
d_gene: TRBD2
CDR3aa: CASSVDPGGPYNEQFF
CDR3nt: TGTGCCAGCAGCGTAGACCCGGGGGGGCCCTACAATGAGCAGTTCTTC

v_gene: TRBV9
abundance: many
j_gene: TRBJ1-1
d_gene: NA
CDR3aa: CASSVAASTEAFF
CDR3nt: TGTGCCAGCAGCGTAGCCGCGTCCACTGAAGCTTTCTTT

v_gene: TRBV2
abundance: NA
j_gene: TRBJ2-3
d_gene: NA
CDR3aa: CARARGPDTQYF
CDR3nt: TGTGCCAGAGCGAGGGGCCCAGATACGCAGTATTTT

v_gene: TRBV20-1
abundance: NA
j_gene: TRBJ2-3
d_gene: TRBD2
CDR3aa: CSARGGGSADTQYF
CDR3nt: TGCAGTGCTAGAGGGGGAGGGAGCGCAGATACGCAGTATTTT

v_gene: TRBV7-3
abundance: few
j_gene: TRBJ2-3
d_gene: TRBD2
CDR3aa: CASSPQRGRTDTQYF
CDR3nt: TGTGCCAGCAGCCCGCAGCGGGGGCGGACAGATACGCAGTATTTT

v_gene: TRBV12-3/TRBV12-4
abundance: few
j_gene: TRBJ2-3
d_gene: NA
CDR3aa: CASSSRGVSTDTQYF
CDR3nt: TGTGCCAGCAGTTCGAGGGGGGTATCCACAGATACGCAGTATTTT

v_gene: TRBV4-3
abundance: many
j_gene: TRBJ1-2
d_gene: NA
CDR3aa: CASSQNIGQSYGYTF
CDR3nt: TGCGCCAGCAGCCAAAATATCGGACAGAGCTATGGCTACACCTTC

v_gene: TRBV11-2
abundance: many
j_gene: TRBJ2-1
d_gene: TRBD1
CDR3aa: CASTIQRTGGPEQFF
CDR3nt: TGTGCCAGCACCATCCAGCGGACAGGGGGCCCTGAGCAGTTCTTC

v_gene: TRBV5-3
abundance: NA
j_gene: TRBJ1-1
d_gene: NA
CDR3aa: CARGLGQRHTEAFF
CDR3nt: TGTGCCAGAGGCTTAGGGCAGCGCCACACTGAAGCTTTCTTT

v_gene: TRBV15
abundance: once
j_gene: TRBJ1-2
d_gene: NA
CDR3aa: CATSRAEGYTF
CDR3nt: TGTGCCACCAGCAGAGCAGAAGGCTACACCTTC

v_gene: TRBV28
abundance: NA
j_gene: TRBJ1-5
d_gene: NA
CDR3aa: CASSVRLQPQHF
CDR3nt: TGTGCCAGCAGTGTCAGGCTACAGCCCCAGCATTTT

v_gene: TRBV19
abundance: few
j_gene: TRBJ2-7
d_gene: NA
CDR3aa: CASNRAGTYEQYF
CDR3nt: TGTGCCAGTAATAGGGCTGGGACCTACGAGCAGTACTTC

v_gene: TRBV5-1
abundance: few
j_gene: TRBJ2-2
d_gene: NA
CDR3aa: CASSLVGRQASGELFF
CDR3nt: TGCGCCAGCAGCTTGGTTGGGCGACAGGCGTCCGGGGAGCTGTTTTTT

v_gene: TRBV7-2
abundance: few
j_gene: TRBJ2-3
d_gene: TRBD2
CDR3aa: CASSLGLAGYTQYF
CDR3nt: TGTGCCAGCAGCTTAGGTCTAGCGGGGTATACGCAGTATTTT

v_gene: TRBV5-4
abundance: many
j_gene: TRBJ1-4
d_gene: NA
CDR3aa: CASSVGINEKLFF
CDR3nt: TGTGCCAGCAGCGTAGGAATTAATGAAAAACTGTTTTTT

v_gene: TRBV9
abundance: few
j_gene: TRBJ2-7
d_gene: NA
CDR3aa: CASSGWTGGEQYF
CDR3nt: TGTGCCAGCAGCGGATGGACAGGAGGGGAGCAGTACTTC

v_gene: TRBV7-9
abundance: many
j_gene: TRBJ1-1
d_gene: NA
CDR3aa: CASSSGAFF
CDR3nt: TGTGCCAGCAGCTCTGGGGCTTTCTTT

v_gene: TRBV6-6
abundance: once
j_gene: TRBJ1-3
d_gene: NA
CDR3aa: CASTPGSFGGNTIYF
CDR3nt: TGTGCCAGCACACCGGGGTCGTTTGGTGGAAACACCATATATTTT

v_gene: TRBV29-1
abundance: many
j_gene: TRBJ2-3
d_gene: NA
CDR3aa: CSVGPTGFRADTQYF
CDR3nt: TGCAGCGTGGGGCCTACAGGATTTAGGGCAGATACGCAGTATTTT

v_gene: TRBV4-1
abundance: few
j_gene: TRBJ2-7
d_gene: TRBD1
CDR3aa: CASSQGQGPSYEQYF
CDR3nt: TGCGCCAGCAGCCAGGGACAGGGGCCCTCCTACGAGCAGTACTTC

v_gene: TRBV11-2
abundance: many
j_gene: TRBJ1-4
d_gene: NA
CDR3aa: CASSLGSGSEKLFF
CDR3nt: TGTGCCAGCAGCCTAGGGTCGGGCAGTGAAAAACTGTTTTTT

v_gene: TRBV28
abundance: few
j_gene: TRBJ1-4
d_gene: NA
CDR3aa: CASIGGLGEKLFF
CDR3nt: TGTGCCAGCATTGGGGGATTAGGAGAAAAACTGTTTTTT

v_gene: TRBV7-8
abundance: many
j_gene: TRBJ2-1
d_gene: NA
CDR3aa: CASSLADRWFANEQFF
CDR3nt: TGTGCCAGCAGCTTAGCCGACAGGTGGTTCGCCAATGAGCAGTTCTTC

v_gene: TRBV7-8
abundance: few
j_gene: TRBJ2-5
d_gene: NA
CDR3aa: CASSLARARPEQETQYF
CDR3nt: TGTGCCAGCAGCTTAGCTCGGGCGCGGCCGGAACAAGAGACCCAGTACTTC

v_gene: TRBV7-9
abundance: many
j_gene: TRBJ1-5
d_gene: NA
CDR3aa: CASSPGTHSNQPQHF
CDR3nt: TGTGCCAGCAGCCCCGGGACACATAGCAATCAGCCCCAGCATTTT

v_gene: TRBV5-1
abundance: many
j_gene: TRBJ1-1
d_gene: NA
CDR3aa: CASSLGVTGGIPTEAFF
CDR3nt: TGCGCCAGCAGCTTGGGAGTGACAGGAGGGATTCCCACTGAAGCTTTCTTT

v_gene: TRBV7-2
abundance: NA
j_gene: TRBJ2-2
d_gene: TRBD1
CDR3aa: CASSRTGVRSTGELFF
CDR3nt: TGTGCCAGCAGCCGGACAGGGGTTCGCAGCACCGGGGAGCTGTTTTTT

v_gene: TRBV6-1
abundance: few
j_gene: TRBJ2-7
d_gene: TRBD1
CDR3aa: CASRVPRGQTYEQYF
CDR3nt: TGTGCCAGCAGAGTCCCACGGGGACAGACCTACGAGCAGTACTTC

v_gene: TRBV7-8
abundance: many
j_gene: TRBJ2-4
d_gene: TRBD1
CDR3aa: CASSSTGQGAGVKNIQYF
CDR3nt: TGTGCCAGCAGCTCGACGGGACAGGGGGCAGGAGTCAAAAACATTCAGTACTTC

v_gene: TRBV7-9
abundance: NA
j_gene: TRBJ1-1
d_gene: NA
CDR3aa: CASSLEAFF
CDR3nt: TGTGCCAGCAGCTTAGAAGCTTTCTTT